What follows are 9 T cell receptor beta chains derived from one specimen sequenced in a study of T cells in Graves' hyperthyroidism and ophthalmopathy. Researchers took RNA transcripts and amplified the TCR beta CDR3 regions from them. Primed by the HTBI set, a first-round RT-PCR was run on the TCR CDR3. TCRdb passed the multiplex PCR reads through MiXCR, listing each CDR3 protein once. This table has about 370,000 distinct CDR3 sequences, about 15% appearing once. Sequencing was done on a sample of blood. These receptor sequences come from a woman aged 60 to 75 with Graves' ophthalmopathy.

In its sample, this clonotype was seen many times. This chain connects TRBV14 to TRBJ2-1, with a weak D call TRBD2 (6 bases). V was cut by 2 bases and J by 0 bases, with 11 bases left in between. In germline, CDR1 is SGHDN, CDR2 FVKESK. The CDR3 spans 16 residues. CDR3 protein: CASSQTSWSSYNEQFF. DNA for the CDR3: TGTGCCAGCAGCCAAACTAGCTGGAGCTCCTACAATGAGCAGTTCTTC.

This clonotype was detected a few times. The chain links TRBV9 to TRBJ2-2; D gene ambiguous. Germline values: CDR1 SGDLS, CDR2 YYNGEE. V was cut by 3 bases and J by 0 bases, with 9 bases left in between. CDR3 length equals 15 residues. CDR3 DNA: TGTGCCAGCAGCGCCCTCGGAGCGAACACCGGGGAGCTGTTTTTT. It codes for CASSALGANTGELFF.

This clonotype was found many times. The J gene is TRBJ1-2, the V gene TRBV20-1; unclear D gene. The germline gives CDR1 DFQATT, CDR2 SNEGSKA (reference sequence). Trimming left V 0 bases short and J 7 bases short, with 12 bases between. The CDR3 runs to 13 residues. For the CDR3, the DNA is TGCAGTGCTAGAGACGCAAACGAGGTTGGCTACACCTTC. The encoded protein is CSARDANEVGYTF.

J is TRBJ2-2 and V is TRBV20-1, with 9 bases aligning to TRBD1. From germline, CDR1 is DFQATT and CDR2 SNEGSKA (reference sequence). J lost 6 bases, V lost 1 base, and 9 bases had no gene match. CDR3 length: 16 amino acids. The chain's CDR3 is CSARVDRGWGPGELFF. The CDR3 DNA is TGCAGTGCTAGAGTGGACAGGGGCTGGGGACCCGGGGAGCTGTTTTTT.

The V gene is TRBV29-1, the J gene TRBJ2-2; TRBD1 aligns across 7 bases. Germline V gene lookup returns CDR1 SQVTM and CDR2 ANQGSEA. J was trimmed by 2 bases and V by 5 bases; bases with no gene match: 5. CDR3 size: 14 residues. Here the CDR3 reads CSVRRDSNTGELFF. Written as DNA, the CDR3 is TGCAGCGTTCGCCGGGACAGCAACACCGGGGAGCTGTTTTTT.

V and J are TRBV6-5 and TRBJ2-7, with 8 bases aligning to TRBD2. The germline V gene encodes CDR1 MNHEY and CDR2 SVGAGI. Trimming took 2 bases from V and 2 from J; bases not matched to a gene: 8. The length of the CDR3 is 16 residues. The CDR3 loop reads CASSYDPSGSTYEQYF. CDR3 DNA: TGTGCCAGCAGTTACGACCCCAGCGGGAGCACCTACGAGCAGTACTTC.

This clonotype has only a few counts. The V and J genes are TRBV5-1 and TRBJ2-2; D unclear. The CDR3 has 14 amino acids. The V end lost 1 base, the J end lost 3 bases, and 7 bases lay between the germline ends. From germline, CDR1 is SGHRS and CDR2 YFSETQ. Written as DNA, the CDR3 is TGCGCCAGCAGCTTGAATCTCGACACCGGGGAGCTGTTTTTT. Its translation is CASSLNLDTGELFF.

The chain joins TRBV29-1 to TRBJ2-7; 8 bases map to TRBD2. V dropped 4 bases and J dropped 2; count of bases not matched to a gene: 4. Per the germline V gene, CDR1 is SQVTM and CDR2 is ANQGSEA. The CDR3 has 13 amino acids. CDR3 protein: CSVGVAGPYEQYF. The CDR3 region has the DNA TGCAGCGTTGGGGTAGCGGGACCCTACGAGCAGTACTTC.

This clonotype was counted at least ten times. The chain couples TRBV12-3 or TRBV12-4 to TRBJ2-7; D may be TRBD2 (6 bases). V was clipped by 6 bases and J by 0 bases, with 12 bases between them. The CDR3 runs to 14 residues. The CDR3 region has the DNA TGTGCCAGCAGCTGGAGGGCGAGCTCCTACGAGCAGTACTTC. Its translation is CASSWRASSYEQYF.